The rows below give T cell receptor beta chains drawn from one sample of a study of cytomegalovirus exposure and HLA in healthy donors. The table came from immunoSEQ multiplex PCR; TCRdb's copy has only in-frame clones and leaves some out. The sample lists approximately 150,000 clones; roughly 76% were seen once. The sample was PBMCs. The receptors were gathered from a woman between 18 and 29 years old in good health and CMV-seropositive. The CDR3 runs from the conserved cysteine through the conserved F or W. The D gene is left open where the match is weak. Size tells how often a clone was seen (once, few, many) or the class of an expanded clone, and some rows leave it out.

V	J	size	D	DNA	CDR3
TRBV7-4	TRBJ2-7	NA	TRBD1	TGTGCCAGCAGCCTACGGACAGGGTCCCACTACAACGAGCAGTACTTC	CASSLRTGSHYNEQYF
TRBV4-1	TRBJ1-2	NA	TRBD1	TGCGCCAGCAGCCAAGACCCACGGGACAGATCTAACTATGGCTACACCTTC	CASSQDPRDRSNYGYTF
TRBV13	TRBJ1-2	NA	TRBD1	TGTGCCAGCAGCCGCGGAGGGGGCGGCTATGGCTACACCTTC	CASSRGGGGYGYTF
TRBV30	TRBJ2-3	NA	TRBD2	TGTGCCGGGACTAGCGGGGGGACAGATACGCAGTATTTT	CAGTSGGTDTQYF
TRBV11-3	TRBJ2-2	once	NA	TGTGCCAGCAGCCGCAGGGAAGCCGGGGAGCTGTTTTTT	CASSRREAGELFF
TRBV27	TRBJ1-1	NA	NA	TGTGCCAGCAACCCACAGGGGAACACTGAAGCTTTCTTT	CASNPQGNTEAFF
TRBV7-2	TRBJ2-7	NA	TRBD2	TGTGCCAGCAGCTTAGTTAGCGGGGGGATCTACGAGCAGTACTTC	CASSLVSGGIYEQYF
TRBV4-2	TRBJ1-1	NA	NA	TGTGCCAGCAGCCACGACAGGAACACTGAAGCTTTCTTT	CASSHDRNTEAFF
TRBV6-4	TRBJ2-3	NA	TRBD2	TGTGCCAGCAGTGCCGGGACTAGCATGGCAGATACGCAGTATTTT	CASSAGTSMADTQYF
TRBV13	TRBJ2-3	NA	NA	TGTGCCAGCAGTCCGGACTACGCGGCAGATACGCAGTATTTT	CASSPDYAADTQYF
TRBV28	TRBJ1-3	NA	NA	TGTGCCAGCAGTCCCAACTTTGGAAACACCATATATTTT	CASSPNFGNTIYF
TRBV4-1	TRBJ2-2	NA	TRBD1	TGCGCCAGCAGCCAACCTGACAGGGGCTCTGGGGAGCTGTTTTTT	CASSQPDRGSGELFF
TRBV30	TRBJ2-5	NA	NA	TGTGCCTGGAGTGCCCAACCAGGCTTAATAGGGTACTTC	CAWSAQPGLIGYF
TRBV9	TRBJ1-2	NA	NA	TGTGCCAGCAGCGCCCGCTATGGCTACACCTTC	CASSARYGYTF
TRBV30	TRBJ2-6	NA	TRBD2	TGTGCCTGCCCCCCCCGAGCGGGGGGGACGGGTGGGGCCAACGTCCTGACTTTC	CACPPRAGGTGGANVLTF
TRBV5-6	TRBJ2-2	few	NA	TGTGCCAGCAGCCCAGCCGGCGGGCCGAACACCGGGGAGCTGTTTTTT	CASSPAGGPNTGELFF
TRBV30	TRBJ1-4	NA	NA	TGTGCCTGGAGTGTCGGGTATGTCGAAAAACTGTTTTTT	CAWSVGYVEKLFF
TRBV28	TRBJ1-1	once	NA	TGTGCCAGCTCCGGTATGAACACTGAAGCTTTCTTT	CASSGMNTEAFF
TRBV7-2	TRBJ1-6	NA	NA	TGTGCCAGCAGCTCCGACAGCCTTAATTCACCCCTCCACTTT	CASSSDSLNSPLHF
TRBV7-5	TRBJ2-5	few	NA	TGTGCCAGAAGCTCCCGAGAGAACCAAGCGAGGAAAGAGACCCAGTACTTC	CARSSRENQARKETQYF
TRBV7-2	TRBJ2-3	NA	NA	TGTGCCAGCAGCTTCTTAGGGGGGGGTCTAGGCACAGATACGCAGTATTTT	CASSFLGGGLGTDTQYF
TRBV9	TRBJ2-2	NA	TRBD1	TGTGCCAGCAGCGGCGGACAGGATTTGAACACCGGGGAGCTGTTTTTT	CASSGGQDLNTGELFF
TRBV7-2	TRBJ1-4	NA	TRBD1	TGTGCCAGCAGCTCGTCCGGGACAGGGGTTAGAAAACTGTTTTTT	CASSSSGTGVRKLFF
TRBV25-1	TRBJ2-7	NA	TRBD1	TGTGCCAGCAGTGCCCGACAGGGGTCCTACGAGCAGTACTTC	CASSARQGSYEQYF
TRBV5-1	TRBJ2-7	NA	NA	TGCGCCAGCAGCTTGGCGCCGACCGGGACTTACTCCTACGAGCAGTACTTC	CASSLAPTGTYSYEQYF
TRBV6-1	TRBJ2-2	NA	NA	TGTGCCAGCAGTGGGGGGTTCGGGAGGGGGCCGAACACCGGGGAGCTGTTTTTT	CASSGGFGRGPNTGELFF
TRBV6-5	TRBJ2-5	NA	TRBD1	TGTGCCAGCAGCTTTACCGGGACAGGGATAGTTGAGCAGTACTTC	CASSFTGTGIVEQYF
TRBV4-2	TRBJ2-7	NA	NA	TGTGCCAGCAGCCGGACAGTCATGAGCTCCTACGAGCAGTACTTC	CASSRTVMSSYEQYF
TRBV6-1	TRBJ2-1	NA	TRBD2	TGTGCCAGCAGTGAAGTGCGGGGGGCCGATGAGCAGTTCTTC	CASSEVRGADEQFF
TRBV6-5	TRBJ2-1	NA	TRBD1	TGTGCCAGCAGCCAGGGACAGGGGGTAAGGAATGAGCAGTTCTTC	CASSQGQGVRNEQFF
TRBV7-9	TRBJ1-3	NA	NA	TGTGCCAGCAGCTTAATAAGGGGAAGCTCTGGAAACACCATATATTTT	CASSLIRGSSGNTIYF
TRBV7-9	TRBJ2-3	NA	NA	TGTGCCAGCAGCTTCATGCAGATCACAGATACGCAGTATTTT	CASSFMQITDTQYF
TRBV28	TRBJ2-3	NA	TRBD2	TGTGCCAGCAGTCCGGGACTAGCGGGGCGAACAGATACGCAGTATTTT	CASSPGLAGRTDTQYF
TRBV19	TRBJ2-3	NA	NA	TGTGCCAGTAGTATCGAGGGGGGCACAGATACGCAGTATTTT	CASSIEGGTDTQYF
TRBV25-1	TRBJ1-5	NA	TRBD1	TGTGCCAGCAGTGAATTGACAGGGGACAATCAGCCCCAGCATTTT	CASSELTGDNQPQHF
TRBV27	TRBJ1-5	NA	NA	TGTGCCAGCAGTTTTGCACAGAGTCAGCCCCAGCATTTT	CASSFAQSQPQHF
TRBV5-1	TRBJ2-5	NA	NA	TGCGCCAGCAGCAATATGCGGAGCCAAGAGACCCAGTACTTC	CASSNMRSQETQYF
TRBV29-1	TRBJ2-1	NA	TRBD1	TGCAGCGTCGGAAGAGACAGGGGGCATAGCACCTACAATGAGCAGTTCTTC	CSVGRDRGHSTYNEQFF
TRBV10-3	TRBJ2-2	NA	TRBD2	TGTGCCGTCTCAAGCGGGACTAGCGGGGGCACCGGGGAGCTGTTTTTT	CAVSSGTSGGTGELFF
TRBV27	TRBJ2-7	few	NA	TGTGCCAGCAGTTTATCGTCCAGAAATCCCTACGAGCAGTACTTC	CASSLSSRNPYEQYF